This TCR beta chain stems from a study of CD8 T cells in Susac syndrome. V gave up 6 bases and J gave up 0 bases, with 12 bases separating them. Germline CDR1 is SQVTM and CDR2 is ANQGSEA. This CDR3 contains 14 residues. With regard to this clonotype: Its antigen is unknown.

The sequenced target, TCR beta, came from blood CD8+ and CD4+ T cells. TEMRA cells underwent FACS enrichment and CD8+ and CD4+ T cells underwent negative isolation. Random hexamers served to reverse transcribe roughly 0.5 to 1 ug RNA. With immunoSEQ multiplex PCR, TCR beta CDR3 was amplified across 54 Vbeta and 13 Jbeta. TCRdb processed the immunoSEQ multiplex PCR reads anew with MiXCR; each CDR3 protein has one entry. The data show under 200,000 distinct CDR3 sequences, 85% to 95% seen once. Study conclusions and caveats: The number of individuals included in the study's TCR sequencing and HLA analysis was acknowledged as relatively small.

The V and J genes are TRBV29-1 and TRBJ2-1; D assignment may be TRBD1 or TRBD2 (5 bases each). The receptor comes from a human donor with multiple sclerosis. Sequencing was carried out using CD8+ T cells from PBMCs. The CDR3 DNA reads as TGCAGCGTGGACACTAGGAGCTCCTACAATGAGCAGTTCTTC. Encoded protein: CSVDTRSSYNEQFF.